This T cell receptor beta chain comes out of a study of blood T cell repertoires in COVID-19. Study-wide context: Specimens from acute and convalescent COVID-19 originated in the United States, Italy and Spain.

In the source study's methods: Cell counts per sample came from amplifying reference gene primers. Measured with immunoSEQ multiplex PCR; TCRdb has only the in-frame clones, and not every one. V and J calls and clone size come straight from that table; D and trimming were deduced from the DNA. The sample has 410,000 or so clones, 75% to 90% seen once; the top ten hold about 1.5%. Germline values: CDR1 SEHNR, CDR2 FQNEAQ (reference sequence). This CDR3 comprises 14 residues. V shed 5 bases and J 6 bases; nucleotides not matched to a gene: 4. The chain employs TRBV7-9 and TRBJ1-4; 9 bases are shared with TRBD1. Sequencing was done on a sample of peripheral blood. The TCR was taken from a woman between 25 and 40 years old with active or convalescent COVID-19. CDR3 DNA: TGTGCCAGCAGCCGGACAGGGGACCATGAAAAACTGTTTTTT. Translating it yields CASSRTGDHEKLFF.